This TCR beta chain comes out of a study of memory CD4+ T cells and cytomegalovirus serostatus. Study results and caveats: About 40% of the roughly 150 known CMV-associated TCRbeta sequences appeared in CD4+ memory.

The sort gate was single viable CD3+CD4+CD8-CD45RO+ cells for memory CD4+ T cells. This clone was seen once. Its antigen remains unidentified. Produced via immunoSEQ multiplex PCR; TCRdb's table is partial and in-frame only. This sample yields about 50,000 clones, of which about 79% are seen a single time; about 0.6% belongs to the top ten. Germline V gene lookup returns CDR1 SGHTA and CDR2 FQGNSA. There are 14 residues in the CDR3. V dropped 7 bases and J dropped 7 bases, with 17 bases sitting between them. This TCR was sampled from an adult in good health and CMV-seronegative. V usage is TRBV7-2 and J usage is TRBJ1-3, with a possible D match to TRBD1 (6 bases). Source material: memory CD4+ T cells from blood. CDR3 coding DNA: TGTGCCAGCACCACAGGGACATCTCGGAACACCATATATTTT. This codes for CASTTGTSRNTIYF.